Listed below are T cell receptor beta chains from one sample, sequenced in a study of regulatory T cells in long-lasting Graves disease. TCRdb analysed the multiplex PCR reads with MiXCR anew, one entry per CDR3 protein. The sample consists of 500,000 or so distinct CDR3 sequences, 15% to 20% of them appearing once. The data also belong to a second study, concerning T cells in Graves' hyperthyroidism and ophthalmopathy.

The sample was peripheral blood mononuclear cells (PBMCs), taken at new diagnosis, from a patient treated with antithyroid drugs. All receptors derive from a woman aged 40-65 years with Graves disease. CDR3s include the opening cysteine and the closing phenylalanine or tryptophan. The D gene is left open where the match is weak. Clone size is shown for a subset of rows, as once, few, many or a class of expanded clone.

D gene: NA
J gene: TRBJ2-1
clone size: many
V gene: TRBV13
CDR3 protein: CASSNYLGEQFF
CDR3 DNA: TGTGCCAGCAGCAACTACTTAGGCGAGCAGTTCTTC

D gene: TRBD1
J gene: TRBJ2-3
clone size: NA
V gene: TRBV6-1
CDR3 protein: CASSARGLTDTQYF
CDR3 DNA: TGTGCCAGCAGTGCGAGGGGGCTAACAGATACGCAGTATTTT

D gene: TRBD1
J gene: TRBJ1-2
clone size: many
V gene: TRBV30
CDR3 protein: CAWKGTGGQMGYTF
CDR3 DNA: TGTGCCTGGAAAGGGACAGGGGGACAGATGGGCTACACCTTC

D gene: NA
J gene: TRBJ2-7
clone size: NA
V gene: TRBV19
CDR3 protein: CASMKQGSYEQYF
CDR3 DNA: TGTGCCAGCATGAAACAGGGTTCCTACGAGCAGTACTTC

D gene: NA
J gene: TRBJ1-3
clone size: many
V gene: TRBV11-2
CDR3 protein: CASSFSSGNTIYF
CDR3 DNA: TGTGCCAGCAGCTTCAGCTCTGGAAACACCATATATTTT

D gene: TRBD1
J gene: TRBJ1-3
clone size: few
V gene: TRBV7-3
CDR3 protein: CASSLTGTGGKSGNTIYF
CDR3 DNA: TGTGCCAGCAGCTTAACCGGGACAGGGGGCAAGTCTGGAAACACCATATATTTT

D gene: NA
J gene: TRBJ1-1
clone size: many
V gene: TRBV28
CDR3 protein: CASSAALGLRNTEAFF
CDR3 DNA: TGTGCCAGCAGTGCCGCCCTTGGACTTCGGAACACTGAAGCTTTCTTT

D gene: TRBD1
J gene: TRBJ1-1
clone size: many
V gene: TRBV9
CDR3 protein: CASSADDRGGLNTEAFF
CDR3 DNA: TGTGCCAGCAGCGCGGATGACAGGGGGGGACTGAACACTGAAGCTTTCTTT

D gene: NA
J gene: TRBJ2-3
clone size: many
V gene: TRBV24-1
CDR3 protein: CATSDLVDTQYF
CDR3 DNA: TGTGCCACCAGTGATTTGGTAGATACGCAGTATTTT

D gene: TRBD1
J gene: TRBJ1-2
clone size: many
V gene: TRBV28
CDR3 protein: CASSLDETGGAIFQGYTF
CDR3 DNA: TGTGCCAGCAGCCTAGATGAGACAGGGGGCGCGATATTTCAGGGCTACACCTTC

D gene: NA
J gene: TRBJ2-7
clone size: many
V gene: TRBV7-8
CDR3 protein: CASSATSYEQYF
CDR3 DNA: TGTGCCAGCAGCGCGACCTCCTACGAGCAGTACTTC

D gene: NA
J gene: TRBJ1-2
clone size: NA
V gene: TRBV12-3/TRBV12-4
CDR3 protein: CASSLADSPYGYTF
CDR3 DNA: TGTGCCAGCAGTTTAGCGGACAGCCCCTATGGCTACACCTTC

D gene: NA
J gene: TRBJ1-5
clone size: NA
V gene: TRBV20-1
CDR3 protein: CSARVGTGYNQPQHF
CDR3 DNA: TGCAGTGCTAGAGTGGGGACGGGCTATAATCAGCCCCAGCATTTT

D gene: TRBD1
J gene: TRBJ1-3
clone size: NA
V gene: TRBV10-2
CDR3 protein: CASSVDRGAGNTIYF
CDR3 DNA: TGCGCCAGCAGTGTGGACAGGGGGGCTGGAAACACCATATATTTT

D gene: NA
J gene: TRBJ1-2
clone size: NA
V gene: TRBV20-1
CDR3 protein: CSARDREPQNPYGYTF
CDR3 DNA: TGCAGTGCTAGAGATCGGGAACCGCAAAACCCTTATGGCTACACCTTC

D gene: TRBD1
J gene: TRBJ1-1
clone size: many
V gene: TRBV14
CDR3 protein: CASSQDPVRGRVNTEAFF
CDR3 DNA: TGTGCCAGCAGCCAAGATCCGGTGAGGGGGCGGGTGAACACTGAAGCTTTCTTT

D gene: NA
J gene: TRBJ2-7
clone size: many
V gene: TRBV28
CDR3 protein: CASSFPLGSTYEQYF
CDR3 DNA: TGTGCCAGCAGTTTCCCCCTCGGCAGCACCTACGAGCAGTACTTC

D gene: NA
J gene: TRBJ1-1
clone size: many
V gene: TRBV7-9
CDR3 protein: CASSLPDRGTEAFF
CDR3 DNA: TGTGCCAGCAGCTTACCCGACCGGGGGACTGAAGCTTTCTTT

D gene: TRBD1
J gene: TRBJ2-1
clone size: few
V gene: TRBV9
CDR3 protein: CASSVAQGAWDEQFF
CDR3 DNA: TGTGCCAGCAGCGTAGCCCAGGGGGCTTGGGATGAGCAGTTCTTC

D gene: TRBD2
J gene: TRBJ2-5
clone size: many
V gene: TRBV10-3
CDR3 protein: CAISESGGGQETQYF
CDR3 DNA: TGTGCCATCAGTGAGTCCGGGGGGGGCCAAGAGACCCAGTACTTC

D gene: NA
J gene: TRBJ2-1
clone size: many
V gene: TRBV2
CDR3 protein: CASSGHPRDEQFF
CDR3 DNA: TGTGCCAGTTCGGGACACCCGAGGGATGAGCAGTTCTTC

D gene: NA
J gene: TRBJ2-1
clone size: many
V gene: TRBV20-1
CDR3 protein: CSASNSYNEQFF
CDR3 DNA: TGCAGTGCTAGTAACAGTTACAATGAGCAGTTCTTC

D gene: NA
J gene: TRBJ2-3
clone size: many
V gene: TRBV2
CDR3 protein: CASSEQGSHTDTQYF
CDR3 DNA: TGTGCCAGCAGTGAACAGGGTTCCCACACAGATACGCAGTATTTT

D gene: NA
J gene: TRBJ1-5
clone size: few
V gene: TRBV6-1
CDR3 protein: CASSDRVDQPQHF
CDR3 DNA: TGTGCCAGCAGTGACAGGGTTGATCAGCCCCAGCATTTT

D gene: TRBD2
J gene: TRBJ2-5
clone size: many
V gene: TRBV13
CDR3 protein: CASSNGAGGAETQYF
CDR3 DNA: TGTGCCAGCAGCAATGGGGCGGGGGGGGCGGAGACCCAGTACTTC

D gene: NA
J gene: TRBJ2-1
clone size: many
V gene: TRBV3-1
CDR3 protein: CASSHKAGANEQFF
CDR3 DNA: TGTGCCAGCAGCCATAAGGCGGGGGCGAATGAGCAGTTCTTC

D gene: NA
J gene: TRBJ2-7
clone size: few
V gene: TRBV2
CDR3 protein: CASSTPADGSEQYF
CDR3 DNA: TGTGCCAGCAGTACCCCAGCGGATGGCTCGGAGCAGTACTTC

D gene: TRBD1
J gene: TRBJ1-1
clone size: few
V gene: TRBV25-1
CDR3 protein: CASSTGTATEAFF
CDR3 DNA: TGTGCCAGCAGTACCGGGACAGCCACTGAAGCTTTCTTT

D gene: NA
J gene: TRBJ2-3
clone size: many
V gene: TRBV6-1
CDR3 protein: CASSRNRADTQYF
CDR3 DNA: TGTGCCAGCAGCCGTAACAGGGCAGATACGCAGTATTTT

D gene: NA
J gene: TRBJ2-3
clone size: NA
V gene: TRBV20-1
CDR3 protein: CSASGAGTDTQYF
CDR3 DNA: TGCAGTGCTAGCGGGGCAGGCACAGATACGCAGTATTTT

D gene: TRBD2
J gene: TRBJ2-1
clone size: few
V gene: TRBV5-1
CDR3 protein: CASSRSGGRGNEQFF
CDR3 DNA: TGCGCCAGCAGCAGAAGCGGGGGACGGGGCAATGAGCAGTTCTTC

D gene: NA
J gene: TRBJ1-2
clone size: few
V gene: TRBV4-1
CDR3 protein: CASSQDRYTANSNYGYTF
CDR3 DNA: TGCGCCAGCAGCCAAGATCGATACACAGCCAATTCTAACTATGGCTACACCTTC

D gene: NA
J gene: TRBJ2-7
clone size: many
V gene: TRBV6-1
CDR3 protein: CASMGPNQYEQYF
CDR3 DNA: TGTGCCAGCATGGGTCCTAATCAATACGAGCAGTACTTC